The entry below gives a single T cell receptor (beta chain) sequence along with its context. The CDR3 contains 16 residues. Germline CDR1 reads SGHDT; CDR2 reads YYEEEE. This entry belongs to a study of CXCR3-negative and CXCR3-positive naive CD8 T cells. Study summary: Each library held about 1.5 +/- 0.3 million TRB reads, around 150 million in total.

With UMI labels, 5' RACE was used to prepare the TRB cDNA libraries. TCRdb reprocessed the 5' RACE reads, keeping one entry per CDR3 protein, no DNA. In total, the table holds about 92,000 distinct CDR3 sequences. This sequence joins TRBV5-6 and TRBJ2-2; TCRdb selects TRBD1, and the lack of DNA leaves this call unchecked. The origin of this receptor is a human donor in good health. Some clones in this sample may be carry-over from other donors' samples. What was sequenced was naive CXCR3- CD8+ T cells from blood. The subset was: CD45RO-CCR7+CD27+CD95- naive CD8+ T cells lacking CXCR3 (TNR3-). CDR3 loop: CASSLGGRDRDRELFF.